The next 16 T cell receptor beta chains were all read from a single sample in a study of shared clonotypes between healthy human individuals. TCRdb's copy holds only in-frame clones and misses some; the assay was immunoSEQ multiplex PCR. The profile shows hundreds of thousands of clones, less than 80% of them singletons. Source material: memory CD4+ T cells sorted from blood. Subset of the sample: CD45RA-negative fraction. These receptors were obtained from a woman aged 30 to 39 in good health.

The sample holds many counts of this clone. Other nucleotide sequences from this sample produce the same CDR3. The genes are TRBV6-1 and TRBJ1-1; D possibly corresponds to TRBD1 (5 bases). The CDR3 is made up of 13 amino acids. Between the trimmed V and J ends, which lost 2 bases and 5 bases, there was a span of 9 bases. CDR1 is MNHNS, CDR2 SASEGT, per germline. The CDR3 coding sequence is TGTGCCAGCAGTGAATCGGGGGGTACTGAAGCTTTCTTT. Amino acid sequence: CASSESGGTEAFF.

This clone came up once. Because the CDR3's place on the DNA is in doubt, the DNA is left out and the CDR3 is given as listed by TCRdb. The rearrangement joins TRBV19 to TRBJ1-5. Per germline, CDR1 LNHDA and CDR2 SQIVND (reference sequence). The CDR3 spans 19 residues, counting both ends. The CDR3: CARPSYSCNKTRSNQPQHF.

This sequence joins TRBV5-1 and TRBJ1-3; TRBD1 agrees at 9 bases. Germline values: CDR1 SGHRS, CDR2 YFSETQ. Trimming at V came to 4 bases and at J to 1 base, leaving 12 bases not matched to a gene. This CDR3 is 18 amino acids long. CDR3 region: CASSATTGTGLSGNTIYF. The CDR3 nucleotides are TGCGCCAGCAGCGCCACCACCGGGACAGGGCTATCTGGAAACACCATATATTTT.

As for this clone: At the DNA level, this CDR3 is encoded by other sequences in the same sample as well. The chain joins TRBV28 to TRBJ2-7; D is undetermined. This CDR3 contains 10 residues. Trimming stripped 3 bases from V and 7 bases from J, with 4 bases between. Germline lookup yields CDR1 MDHEN and CDR2 SYDVKM. This CDR3 is CASSFREQYF. In DNA form, the CDR3 reads TGTGCCAGCAGTTTTAGGGAGCAGTACTTC.

Here the CDR3 DNA reads TGCGCCAGCAGCTTTGAGGCCCCCTCCTACGAGCAGTACTTC. This translates into CASSFEAPSYEQYF. The chain carries TRBV5-1 and TRBJ2-7, with no clear D. Germline V CDR1 and CDR2: SGHRS, YFSETQ. Trimming took 2 bases from V and 0 from J, leaving 9 bases between them. The CDR3 is 14 residues long.

The chain has TRBV11-1 and TRBJ1-1; weak D call: TRBD1 (6 bases). V was pared by 5 bases and J by 5 bases, with 12 bases between. The CDR3 is 13 amino acids. Germline V lookup: CDR1 SGHAT, CDR2 FQDESV (reference sequence). CDR3 sequence (DNA): TGTGCCAGCAGCCGGGAGGGGGGAACTGAAGCTTTCTTT. Protein sequence: CASSREGGTEAFF.

The chain combines TRBV19 with TRBJ1-2; 8 nucleotides agree with TRBD1. Germline V lookup: CDR1 LNHDA, CDR2 SQIVND (reference sequence). J lost 1 base, V lost 6 bases, and 7 bases had no gene match. The CDR3 length is 15 residues. CDR3 in amino acids: CASRDGQGGNYGYTF. CDR3 DNA sequence: TGTGCCAGTAGAGATGGACAGGGCGGTAACTATGGCTACACCTTC.

This clone was found once. The gene calls are TRBV29-1 and TRBJ2-7, with D tentatively TRBD1 (5 bases). Trimming took off 4 bases at V and 2 bases at J, with 15 bases between the two ends. The CDR3 is made up of 14 amino acids. Per the germline V gene, CDR1 is SQVTM and CDR2 is ANQGSEA. CDR3 sequence: CSVGGLDNAYEQYF. The CDR3, as DNA: TGCAGCGTTGGTGGTTTGGACAACGCCTACGAGCAGTACTTC.

This chain connects TRBV5-6 to TRBJ2-3; the D is unclear. V lost 0 bases to trimming and J lost 6 bases, with 8 bases between them. Germline V gene sequence: CDR1 SGHDT, CDR2 YYEEEE. The CDR3 consists of 13 residues. CDR3 DNA: TGTGCCAGCAGCTTGGATTTCGGGGATACGCAGTATTTT. Residues: CASSLDFGDTQYF.

CDR3 sequence reads: CASSTGHGNYGYTF. CDR3 in DNA: TGTGCCAGCAGTACGGGACATGGGAACTATGGCTACACCTTC. This chain links TRBV27 with TRBJ1-2, with a weak D call TRBD1 (6 bases). The V end was cut by 5 bases, the J end by 2 bases, with 12 bases between. Germline V gene data show CDR1 as MNHEY and CDR2 as SMNVEV (reference sequence). The CDR3 is made up of 14 amino acids.

The chain links TRBV6-5 to TRBJ1-1, with a possible D match to TRBD1 (5 bases). This CDR3 spans 16 amino acids. Germline CDR1 reads MNHEY; CDR2 reads SVGAGI. The V end was cut by 3 bases, the J end by 1 base, with 15 bases between. CDR3 protein: CASSYWGGDTNTEAFF. The CDR3 DNA sequence: TGTGCCAGCAGTTATTGGGGGGGGGATACGAACACTGAAGCTTTCTTT.

This chain links TRBV5-5 with TRBJ2-7; 7 bases agree with TRBD1. V dropped 3 bases and J dropped 4; count of bases not matched to a gene: 7. Germline-derived CDR1 and CDR2 are SGHKS and YYEKEE (reference sequence). The CDR3 length is 14 residues. The CDR3 loop is CASSSPGQKYEQYF. CDR3 bases: TGTGCCAGCAGCTCGCCGGGACAGAAGTACGAGCAGTACTTC. The full variable domain, rest sourced from reference TRBV5-5 and TRBJ2-7, is DAGVTQSPTHLIKTRGQQVTLRCSPISGHKSVSWYQQVLGQGPQFIFQYYEKEERGRGNFPDRFSARQFPNYSSELNVNALLLGDSALYLCASSSPGQKYEQYFGPGTRLTVT.

The rearrangement joins TRBV20-1 to TRBJ1-2; D is undetermined. CDR1 is DFQATT, CDR2 SNEGSKA, per germline (reference sequence). This CDR3 has 11 residues. The ends were cut back, 3 bases at V and 7 bases at J, with 9 bases in the middle. Written as DNA, the CDR3 is TGCAGTGCTAGTCGACCCCCTGGCTACACCTTC. Translated: CSASRPPGYTF.

The CDR3 loop is CSTREYNEQFF. The CDR3 DNA follows: TGCAGCACGCGGGAGTACAATGAGCAGTTCTTC. The chain carries TRBV29-1 and TRBJ2-1; TRBD2 aligns across 7 bases. With V trimmed by 8 bases and J by 4 bases, 2 bases remained unmatched. The CDR3 consists of 11 residues. Germline V gene sequence: CDR1 SQVTM, CDR2 ANQGSEA.

This clone was seen a few times. This sequence joins TRBV27 and TRBJ2-5; 7 bases align to TRBD1. CDR1 and CDR2 (germline): MNHEY, SMNVEV (reference sequence). J gave up 1 base and V 3 bases, and 2 bases lay outside the gene matches. CDR3 length equals 14 residues. The CDR3 DNA reads as TGTGCCAGCAGTTTCAGGGACAGCCAAGAGACCCAGTACTTC. This sequence encodes CASSFRDSQETQYF.

The V call is TRBV6-6, the J call TRBJ2-7, with 9 nucleotides matching TRBD1. The CDR3 length is 14 residues. After removal of 5 bases from V and 3 bases from J, the junction contained 5 bases not matched to a gene. The germline V gene encodes CDR1 MNHNY and CDR2 SVGAGI (reference sequence). The CDR3 loop reads CASSPWTGDYEQYF. The CDR3, as DNA: TGTGCCAGCAGTCCCTGGACAGGGGACTACGAGCAGTACTTC.